This TCR beta chain was sequenced during a study of cytomegalovirus exposure and HLA in healthy donors. This clone appeared a single time. The antigen is not known. TCRdb's table, derived via immunoSEQ multiplex PCR, lists solely in-frame clones and lacks some. The data show some 79,000 clones, just under 95% seen once. Regarding the study as a whole: Among TCR sequences, most were rare, though some public TCRs appeared in many donors.

The material sequenced was PBMCs. This sequence originates from a woman under 30 in good health and CMV-seropositive.

CDR3 sequence: CASSPQRNLAGAYEQYF. The CDR3 DNA follows: TGTGCCAGCAGCCCCCAGCGGAACCTAGCGGGAGCCTACGAGCAGTACTTC. V gene TRBV11-1 combines with J gene TRBJ2-7; 10 nucleotides align to TRBD2. Per germline, CDR1 SGHAT and CDR2 FQDESV (reference sequence). V trimming: 5 bases; J trimming: 2 bases; junction bases outside the gene matches: 12. The length of the CDR3 is 17 residues.